This T cell receptor beta chain was identified in a study of T-cell reconstitution after alpha-beta-depleted transplantation in children. Library preparation (for TCRbeta) was performed with unique molecular identifiers. TCRdb itself ran the PCR reads through MiXCR, one entry per CDR3 protein. The table has around 250,000 distinct CDR3 sequences, approximately 8% seen once. The sample holds many counts of this clonotype. The sequencing used PBMCs, mostly from graft donor cells, collected 180 days after TCRalphabeta/CD19-depleted stem cell transplant. This clonotype was sampled from a male patient aged 10 to 17 who had a stem cell transplant for acute lymphoblastic leukemia, so the T cells may come from the graft donor.

CDR3 sequence reads: CASSARNGYTF. The CDR3 DNA follows: TGTGCCAGCAGCGCACGGAATGGCTACACCTTC. The rearrangement uses TRBV12-3 or TRBV12-4 and TRBJ1-2; D gene unclear. Between the trimmed V and J ends, which lost 6 bases and 6 bases, there was a span of 8 bases. The CDR3 sequence is 11 residues long.